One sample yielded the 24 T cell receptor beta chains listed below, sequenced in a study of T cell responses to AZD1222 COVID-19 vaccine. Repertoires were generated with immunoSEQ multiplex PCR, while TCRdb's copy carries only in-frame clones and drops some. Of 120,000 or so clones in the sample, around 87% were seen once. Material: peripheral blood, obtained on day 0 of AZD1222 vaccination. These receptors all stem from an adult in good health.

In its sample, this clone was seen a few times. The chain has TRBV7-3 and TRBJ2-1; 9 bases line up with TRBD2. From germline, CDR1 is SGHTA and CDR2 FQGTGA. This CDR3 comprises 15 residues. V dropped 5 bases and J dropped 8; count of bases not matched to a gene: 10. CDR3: CASSPGSGLAYEQFF. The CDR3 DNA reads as TGTGCCAGCAGCCCAGGGTCGGGACTAGCCTATGAGCAGTTCTTC.

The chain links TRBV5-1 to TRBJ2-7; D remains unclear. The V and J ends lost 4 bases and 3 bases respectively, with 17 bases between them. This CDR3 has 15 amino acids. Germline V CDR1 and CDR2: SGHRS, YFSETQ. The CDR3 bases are TGCGCCAGCAGCCCGGATATGTCAGGATACTACGAGCAGTACTTC. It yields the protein CASSPDMSGYYEQYF.

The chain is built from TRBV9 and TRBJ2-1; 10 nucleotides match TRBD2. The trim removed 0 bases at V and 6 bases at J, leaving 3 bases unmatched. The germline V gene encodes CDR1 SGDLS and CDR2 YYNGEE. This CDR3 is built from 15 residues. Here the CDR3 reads CASSVAAGGPNEQFF. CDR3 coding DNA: TGTGCCAGCAGCGTAGCAGCGGGGGGGCCCAATGAGCAGTTCTTC.

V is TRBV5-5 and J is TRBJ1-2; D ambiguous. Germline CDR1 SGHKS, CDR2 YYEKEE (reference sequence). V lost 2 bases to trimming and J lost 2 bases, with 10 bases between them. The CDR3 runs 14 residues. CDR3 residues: CASSLSGVNYGYTF. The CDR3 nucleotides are TGTGCCAGCAGCTTATCCGGGGTAAACTATGGCTACACCTTC.

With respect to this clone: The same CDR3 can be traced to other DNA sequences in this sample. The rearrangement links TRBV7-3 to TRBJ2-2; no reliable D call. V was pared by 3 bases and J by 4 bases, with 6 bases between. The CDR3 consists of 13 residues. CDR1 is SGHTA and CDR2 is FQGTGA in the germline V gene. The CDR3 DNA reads TGTGCCAGCAGCTTGTCGTCCACCGGGGAGCTGTTTTTT. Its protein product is CASSLSSTGELFF.

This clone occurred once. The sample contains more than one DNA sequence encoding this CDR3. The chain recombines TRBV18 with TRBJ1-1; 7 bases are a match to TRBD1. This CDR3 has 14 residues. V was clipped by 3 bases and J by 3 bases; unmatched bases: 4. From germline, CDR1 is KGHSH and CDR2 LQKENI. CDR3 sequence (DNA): TGTGCCAGCTCACCCACAGGGGCGGACACTGAAGCTTTCTTT. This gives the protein CASSPTGADTEAFF. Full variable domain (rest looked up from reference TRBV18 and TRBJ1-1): NAGVMQNPRHLVRRRGQEARLRCSPMKGHSHVYWYRQLPEEGLKFMVYLQKENIIDESGMPKERFSAEFPKEGPSILRIQQVVRGDSAAYFCASSPTGADTEAFFGQGTRLTVV.

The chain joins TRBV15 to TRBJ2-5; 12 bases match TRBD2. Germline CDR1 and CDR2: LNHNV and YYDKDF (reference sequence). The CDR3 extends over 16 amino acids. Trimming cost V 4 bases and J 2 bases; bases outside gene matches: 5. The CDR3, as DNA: TGTGCCACCAGCACCCCAGGACTAGCGGGGCAAGAGACCCAGTACTTC. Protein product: CATSTPGLAGQETQYF.

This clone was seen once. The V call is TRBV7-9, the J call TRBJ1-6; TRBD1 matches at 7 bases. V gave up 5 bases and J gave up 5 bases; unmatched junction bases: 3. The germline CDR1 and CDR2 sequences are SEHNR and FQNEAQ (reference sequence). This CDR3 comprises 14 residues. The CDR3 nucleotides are TGTGCCAGCAGCCCAGACAGGGATAATTCACCCCTCCACTTT. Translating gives CASSPDRDNSPLHF.

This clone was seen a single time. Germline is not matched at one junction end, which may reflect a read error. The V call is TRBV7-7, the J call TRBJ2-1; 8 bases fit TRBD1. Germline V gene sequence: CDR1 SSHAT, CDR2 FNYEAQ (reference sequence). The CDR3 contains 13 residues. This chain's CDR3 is CASSSDRGNEQFF. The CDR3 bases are TGTGCTAGCAGCTCCGACAGGGGTAATGAGCAGTTCTTC.

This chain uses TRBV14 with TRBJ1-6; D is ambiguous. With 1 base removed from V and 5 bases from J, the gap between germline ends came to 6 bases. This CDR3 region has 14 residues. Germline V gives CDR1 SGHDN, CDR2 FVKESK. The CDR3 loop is CASSQGPHNSPLHF. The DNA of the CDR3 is TGTGCCAGCAGCCAAGGACCGCATAATTCACCCCTCCACTTT. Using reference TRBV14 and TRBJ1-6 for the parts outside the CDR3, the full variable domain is EAGVTQFPSHSVIEKGQTVTLRCDPISGHDNLYWYRRVMGKEIKFLLHFVKESKQDESGMPNNRFLAERTGGTYSTLKVQPAELEDSGVYFCASSQGPHNSPLHFGNGTRLTVT.

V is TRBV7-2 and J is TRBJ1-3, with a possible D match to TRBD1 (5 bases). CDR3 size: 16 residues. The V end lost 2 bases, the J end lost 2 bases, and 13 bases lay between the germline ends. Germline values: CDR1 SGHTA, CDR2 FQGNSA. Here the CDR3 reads CASSLSGGQAGNTIYF. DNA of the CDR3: TGTGCCAGCAGCTTATCCGGCGGACAAGCTGGAAACACCATATATTTT.

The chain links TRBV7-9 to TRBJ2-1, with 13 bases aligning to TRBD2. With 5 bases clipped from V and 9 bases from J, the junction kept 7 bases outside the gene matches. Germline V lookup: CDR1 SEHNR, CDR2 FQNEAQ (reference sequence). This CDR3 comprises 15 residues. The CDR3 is CASSPGLAGPTEQFF. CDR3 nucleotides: TGTGCCAGCAGCCCGGGACTAGCGGGACCAACTGAGCAGTTCTTC.

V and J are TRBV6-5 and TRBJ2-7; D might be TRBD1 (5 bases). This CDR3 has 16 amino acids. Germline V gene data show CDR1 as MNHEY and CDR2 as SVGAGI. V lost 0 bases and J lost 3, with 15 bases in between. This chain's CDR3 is CASSYSTEIFYYEQYF. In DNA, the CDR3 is TGTGCCAGCAGTTACTCGACAGAGATCTTCTACTACGAGCAGTACTTC.

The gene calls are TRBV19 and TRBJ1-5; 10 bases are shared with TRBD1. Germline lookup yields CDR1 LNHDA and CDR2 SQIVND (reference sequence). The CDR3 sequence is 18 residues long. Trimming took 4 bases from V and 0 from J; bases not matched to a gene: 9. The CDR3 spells CASSTDRDRGNSNQPQHF. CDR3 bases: TGTGCCAGTAGTACAGACCGGGACAGGGGAAATAGCAATCAGCCCCAGCATTTT.

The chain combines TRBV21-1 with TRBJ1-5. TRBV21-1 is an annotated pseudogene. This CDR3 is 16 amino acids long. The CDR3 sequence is CASSKGWSGTVQPQHF. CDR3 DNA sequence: TGTGCCAGCAGCAAAGGGTGGTCAGGGACTGTTCAGCCCCAGCATTTT.

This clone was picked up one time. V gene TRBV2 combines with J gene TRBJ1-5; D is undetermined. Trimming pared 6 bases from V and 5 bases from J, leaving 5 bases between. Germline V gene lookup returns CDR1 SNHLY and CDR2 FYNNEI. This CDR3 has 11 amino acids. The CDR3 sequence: CASRLDQPQHF. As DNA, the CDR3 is TGTGCCAGCAGGCTGGATCAGCCCCAGCATTTT.

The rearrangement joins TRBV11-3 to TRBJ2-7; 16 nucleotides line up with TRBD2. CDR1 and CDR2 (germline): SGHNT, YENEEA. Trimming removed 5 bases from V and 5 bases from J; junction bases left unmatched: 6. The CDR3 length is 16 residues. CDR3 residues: CASSDPGTSGRDEQYF. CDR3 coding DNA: TGTGCCAGCAGCGATCCCGGGACTAGCGGGAGGGACGAGCAGTACTTC.

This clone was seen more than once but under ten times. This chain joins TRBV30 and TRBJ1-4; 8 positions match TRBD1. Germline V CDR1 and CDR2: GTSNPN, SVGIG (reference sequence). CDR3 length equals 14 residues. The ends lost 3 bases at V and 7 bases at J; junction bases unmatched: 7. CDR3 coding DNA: TGTGCCTGGAGAGCAGGGGGCGAATTTGAAAAACTGTTTTTT. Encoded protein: CAWRAGGEFEKLFF.

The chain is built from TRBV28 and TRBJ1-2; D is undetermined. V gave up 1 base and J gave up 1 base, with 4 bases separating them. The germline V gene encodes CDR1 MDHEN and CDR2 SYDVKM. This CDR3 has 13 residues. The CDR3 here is CASSLYGNYGYTF. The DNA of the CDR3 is TGTGCCAGCAGTTTATACGGTAACTATGGCTACACCTTC.

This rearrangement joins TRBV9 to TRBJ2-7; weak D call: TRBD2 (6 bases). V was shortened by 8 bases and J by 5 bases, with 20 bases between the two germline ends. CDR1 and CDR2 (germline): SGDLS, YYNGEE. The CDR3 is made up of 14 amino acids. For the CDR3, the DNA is TGTGCCAGTTCCGGGACTCGCACTCCCCACGAGCAGTACTTC. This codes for CASSGTRTPHEQYF.

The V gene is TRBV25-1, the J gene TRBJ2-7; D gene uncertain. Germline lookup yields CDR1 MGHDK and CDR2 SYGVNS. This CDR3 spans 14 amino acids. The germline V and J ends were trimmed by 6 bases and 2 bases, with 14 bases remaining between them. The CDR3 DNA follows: TGTGCCAGCAGGCCGGGCCAAGGGACCTACGAGCAGTACTTC. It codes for CASRPGQGTYEQYF.

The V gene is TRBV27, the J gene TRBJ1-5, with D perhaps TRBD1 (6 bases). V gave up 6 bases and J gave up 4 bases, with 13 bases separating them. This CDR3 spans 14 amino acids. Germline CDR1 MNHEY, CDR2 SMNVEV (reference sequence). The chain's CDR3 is CASRHGGPNQPQHF. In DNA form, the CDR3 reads TGTGCCAGCAGGCACGGGGGCCCTAATCAGCCCCAGCATTTT.

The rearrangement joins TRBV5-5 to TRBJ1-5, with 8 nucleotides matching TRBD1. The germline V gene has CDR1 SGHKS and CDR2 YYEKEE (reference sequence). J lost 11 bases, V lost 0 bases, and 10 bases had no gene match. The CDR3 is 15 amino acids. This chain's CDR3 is CASSLEGQGGLAQHF. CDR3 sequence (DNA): TGTGCCAGCAGCTTGGAAGGACAGGGAGGATTAGCCCAGCATTTT.

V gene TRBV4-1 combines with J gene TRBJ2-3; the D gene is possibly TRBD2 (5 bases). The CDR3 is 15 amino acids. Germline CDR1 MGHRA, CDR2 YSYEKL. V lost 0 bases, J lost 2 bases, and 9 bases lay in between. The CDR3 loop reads CASSQERVITDTQYF. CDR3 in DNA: TGCGCCAGCAGCCAAGAGAGGGTGATCACAGATACGCAGTATTTT.